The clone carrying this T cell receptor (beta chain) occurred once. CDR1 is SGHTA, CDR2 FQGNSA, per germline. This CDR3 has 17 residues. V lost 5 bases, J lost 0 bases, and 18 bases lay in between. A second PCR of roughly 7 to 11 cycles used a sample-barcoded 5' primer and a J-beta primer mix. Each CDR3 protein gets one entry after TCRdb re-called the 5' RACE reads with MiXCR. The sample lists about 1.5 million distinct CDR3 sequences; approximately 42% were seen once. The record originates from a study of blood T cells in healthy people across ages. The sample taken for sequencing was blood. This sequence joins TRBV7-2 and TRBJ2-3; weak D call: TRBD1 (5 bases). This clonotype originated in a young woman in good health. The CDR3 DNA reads TGTGCCAGCAGCCCCCCCCGCAGGGTATTCAGCACAGATACGCAGTATTTT. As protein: CASSPPRRVFSTDTQYF.